The 20 T cell receptor beta chains given below trace back to one sample, sequenced in a study of blood T cell repertoires in COVID-19. Assay used: immunoSEQ multiplex PCR; TCRdb lists only in-frame clones, some missing. This repertoire shows about 200,000 clones, approximately 84% found once; its top ten account for 1.9%. The specimen sequenced was peripheral blood. All receptors come from a man in his forties with active or convalescent COVID-19.

This clone was recorded once. This chain connects TRBV7-2 to TRBJ1-5; unclear D gene. V was shortened by 1 base and J by 1 base, with 5 bases between the two germline ends. This CDR3 is 14 amino acids long. Germline CDR1 and CDR2: SGHTA and FQGNSA. CDR3 DNA: TGTGCCAGCAGCTTAGTTACAAGCAATCAGCCCCAGCATTTT. It encodes CASSLVTSNQPQHF.

The chain has TRBV12-3 or TRBV12-4 and TRBJ1-4; a weak D match, TRBD1 (5 bases). The CDR3 length is 13 residues. V was pared by 7 bases and J by 5 bases, with 11 bases between. This chain's CDR3 is CASTAGSNEKLFF. CDR3 nucleotides: TGTGCCAGCACGGCAGGGTCCAATGAAAAACTGTTTTTT.

The chain is built from TRBV19 and TRBJ1-4; 11 bases are shared with TRBD1. In germline, CDR1 is LNHDA, CDR2 SQIVND (reference sequence). V lost 3 bases to trimming and J lost 0 bases; unmatched junction nucleotides: 6. This CDR3 region has 18 residues. CDR3 nucleotides: TGTGCCAGTAGTATTTTGTGGGACAGGGGGGCAACTAATGAAAAACTGTTTTTT. Translation gives CASSILWDRGATNEKLFF. Full variable domain (missing parts from reference TRBV19 and TRBJ1-4): DGGITQSPKYLFRKEGQNVTLSCEQNLNHDAMYWYRQDPGQGLRLIYYSQIVNDFQKGDIAEGYSVSREKKESFPLTVTSAQKNPTAFYLCASSILWDRGATNEKLFFGSGTQLSVL.

The chain has TRBV18 and TRBJ1-2; 8 positions match TRBD1. The CDR3 sequence is 15 residues long. Germline CDR1 reads KGHSH; CDR2 reads LQKENI. The V segment lost 0 bases and the J segment 5 bases; nucleotides outside the gene matches: 5. DNA for the CDR3: TGTGCCAGCTCACCACCGGTCAACAGGGGGTATGGCTACACCTTC. Translated, it gives CASSPPVNRGYGYTF.

The chain uses TRBV18 and TRBJ1-2, with D perhaps TRBD1 (5 bases). V lost 6 bases and J 8 bases, leaving 16 bases between the germline ends. Germline CDR1 reads KGHSH; CDR2 reads LQKENI. The CDR3 extends over 13 amino acids. CDR3 in amino acids: CASSADTLGGYTF. Written as DNA, the CDR3 is TGTGCCAGCTCGGCGGACACCCTCGGGGGCTACACCTTC.

The sample holds one count of this clone. This chain joins TRBV24-1 and TRBJ2-1; weak D call: TRBD2 (6 bases). V gave up 0 bases and J gave up 5 bases, with 22 bases separating them. This CDR3 is built from 19 residues. Germline CDR1 reads KGHDR; CDR2 reads SFDVKD. CDR3 residues: CATSDLPQNPGVLHNEQFF. The DNA for the CDR3 is TGTGCCACCAGTGATTTGCCCCAAAACCCGGGGGTTCTCCACAATGAGCAGTTCTTC.

This chain uses TRBV28 with TRBJ1-1; TRBD1 agrees at 7 bases. V shed 5 bases, J shed 7 bases, and the junction held 7 bases outside the gene matches. The CDR3 is 13 amino acids. CDR1 is MDHEN, CDR2 SYDVKM, per germline. The CDR3 DNA sequence: TGTGCCAGCAGTCTTTCAGGGGGGATTGAAGCTTTCTTT. This gives the protein CASSLSGGIEAFF.

This clone has only a few counts. The J gene is TRBJ2-7, the V gene TRBV27; maybe TRBD2 (6 bases). Germline CDR1 reads MNHEY; CDR2 reads SMNVEV (reference sequence). V was pared by 7 bases and J by 3 bases, with 19 bases between. The CDR3 contains 15 residues. The CDR3 loop reads CASKGRQDRNYEQYF. CDR3 nucleotides: TGTGCCAGCAAGGGGAGGCAGGACCGTAACTACGAGCAGTACTTC.

The rearrangement joins TRBV27 to TRBJ2-1, with TRBD2 identical over 9 bases. CDR1 MNHEY and CDR2 SMNVEV come from the germline V gene (reference sequence). Trimming took 9 bases from V and 4 from J; bases not matched to a gene: 1. The CDR3 extends over 12 amino acids. The CDR3 nucleotides are TGTGCCAGTAGCGGGAGATACAATGAGCAGTTCTTC. It encodes CASSGRYNEQFF.

This chain links TRBV3-1 (or the pseudogene TRBV3-2) with TRBJ1-6; D gene uncertain. The V gene's germline CDR1 is LGHDT and CDR2 YNNKEL (reference sequence). V was shortened by 0 bases and J by 12 bases, with 15 bases between the two germline ends. This CDR3 is built from 15 residues. In DNA, the CDR3 is TGTGCCAGCAGCCAAGATCGAGGGAGCGTGAGACCCCTCCACTTT. It codes for CASSQDRGSVRPLHF.

In this sample, this clone turned up a few times. The chain uses TRBV9 and TRBJ2-3; 12 bases align to TRBD1. V gave up 3 bases and J gave up 4 bases; unmatched junction bases: 6. The CDR3 has 16 residues. In germline, CDR1 is SGDLS, CDR2 YYNGEE. The CDR3 DNA follows: TGTGCCAGCAGCGCGGCTGGGACAGGGGGCGCAGATACGCAGTATTTT. It yields the protein CASSAAGTGGADTQYF.

The chain couples TRBV6-5 to TRBJ2-1; 7 bases match TRBD2. The CDR3 extends over 15 amino acids. CDR1 and CDR2 (germline): MNHEY, SVGAGI. The V gene end was trimmed by 2 bases and the J gene end by 3 bases; junction bases not matched to a gene: 4. Here the CDR3 reads CASSYGLAVYNEQFF. DNA for the CDR3: TGTGCCAGCAGTTACGGGCTAGCGGTCTACAATGAGCAGTTCTTC.

The rearrangement links TRBV9 to TRBJ2-3; TRBD1 agrees at 7 bases. V shed 8 bases and J 0 bases; nucleotides not matched to a gene: 9. This CDR3 is 15 amino acids long. Looked up from germline, CDR1 is SGDLS and CDR2 is YYNGEE. The DNA of the CDR3 is TGTGCCAGTGCCCTAACAGGGGTGAGCACAGATACGCAGTATTTT. Protein: CASALTGVSTDTQYF.

This clone was seen a few times. The chain links TRBV5-4 to TRBJ1-6, with 7 bases lining up with TRBD1. CDR1 and CDR2 from the germline V gene are SGHNT and YYREEE (reference sequence). V dropped 8 bases and J dropped 9; count of bases not matched to a gene: 8. The CDR3 is 13 residues long. CDR3 protein: CASQGGPSSPLHF. The CDR3 nucleotides read TGTGCCAGTCAAGGGGGCCCGTCTTCACCCCTCCACTTT. The full variable domain, completed using reference TRBV5-4 and TRBJ1-6, is ETGVTQSPTHLIKTRGQQVTLRCSSQSGHNTVSWYQQALGQGPQFIFQYYREEENGRGNFPPRFSGLQFPNYSSELNVNALELDDSALYLCASQGGPSSPLHFGNGTRLTVT.

The chain uses TRBV29-1 and TRBJ2-2, with unresolved D. Germline-derived CDR1 and CDR2 are SQVTM and ANQGSEA. CDR3 length: 13 residues. The V end was cut by 4 bases, the J end by 0 bases, with 6 bases between. CDR3 DNA: TGCAGCGTTGTACAGCCGAACACCGGGGAGCTGTTTTTT. This translates into CSVVQPNTGELFF.

V gene TRBV19 combines with J gene TRBJ1-2; D is perhaps TRBD1 (5 bases). Trimming pared 7 bases from V and 4 bases from J, leaving 19 bases between. Germline lookup yields CDR1 LNHDA and CDR2 SQIVND (reference sequence). The CDR3 extends over 15 amino acids. In DNA form, the CDR3 reads TGTGCCAGTACCCCTGGGTCAGGGCCCGGCTATGGCTACACCTTC. Translating it yields CASTPGSGPGYGYTF.

V gene TRBV28 combines with J gene TRBJ1-5; D is perhaps TRBD1 (5 bases). The CDR3 spans 16 residues. The V and J ends lost 3 bases and 0 bases respectively, with 12 bases between them. CDR1 and CDR2 (germline): MDHEN, SYDVKM. CDR3 loop: CASSFVQANSNQPQHF. In DNA form, the CDR3 reads TGTGCCAGCAGTTTCGTACAGGCGAATAGCAATCAGCCCCAGCATTTT.

The V and J genes are TRBV28 and TRBJ2-3, with 8 positions matching TRBD2. The V segment lost 4 bases and the J segment 9 bases; nucleotides outside the gene matches: 9. The germline V gene has CDR1 MDHEN and CDR2 SYDVKM. This CDR3 comprises 14 residues. CDR3 sequence (DNA): TGTGCCAGCAGTTATTCGGGGGGCGGGAGGACGCAGTATTTT. Translating gives CASSYSGGGRTQYF.

The chain joins TRBV25-1 to TRBJ2-7, with TRBD2 as a possible D gene (6 bases). The germline V and J ends were trimmed by 5 bases and 5 bases, with 13 bases remaining between them. Germline lookup yields CDR1 MGHDK and CDR2 SYGVNS. CDR3 size: 13 residues. The CDR3 loop is CASSSSVGNEQYF. The CDR3 DNA is TGTGCCAGCAGTTCTAGCGTTGGGAACGAGCAGTACTTC.

This rearrangement joins TRBV25-1 to TRBJ1-6, with D unclear. V lost 4 bases and J lost 8, with 9 bases in between. The CDR3 is 13 amino acids. Per germline, CDR1 MGHDK and CDR2 SYGVNS. The CDR3 sequence is CASSVGGDSPLHF. The CDR3 DNA is TGTGCCAGCAGTGTGGGAGGCGATTCACCCCTCCACTTT.